Sequencing of this T cell receptor (beta chain) was carried out in a study of technical replicates of blood from a few donors. Measured with immunoSEQ multiplex PCR; TCRdb has only the in-frame clones, and not every one. The sample consists of about 93,000 clones, roughly 96% of them appearing once. CDR1 is WSHSY, CDR2 SAAADI, per germline. CDR3 length: 13 amino acids. With 2 bases removed from V and 7 bases from J, the gap between germline ends came to 9 bases. This clone is a singleton in its sample. The chain employs TRBV10-2 and TRBJ1-5, with D uncertain. Material for sequencing was T cells isolated from PBMCs. This TCR was sampled from a human donor in good health. CDR3 sequence reads: CASSETVRQPQHF. The DNA of the CDR3 is TGCGCCAGCAGTGAGACAGTACGCCAGCCCCAGCATTTT.